One sample yielded the 18 T cell receptor beta chains listed below, sequenced in a study of cytomegalovirus exposure and HLA in healthy donors. The PCR had 60 Vbeta and 13 Jbeta primers. Repertoires were generated with immunoSEQ multiplex PCR, while TCRdb's copy carries only in-frame clones and drops some. The sample lists just over 150,000 clones, around 84% occurring once. The sample consisted of PBMCs. These receptors were collected from a man younger than 35 in good health and CMV-seronegative.

This clone has just a few counts. The J gene is TRBJ1-2, the V gene TRBV6-5; perhaps TRBD1 as D (6 bases). CDR1 is MNHEY, CDR2 SVGAGI, per germline. This CDR3 spans 14 amino acids. V was pared by 1 base and J by 5 bases, with 11 bases between. The DNA for the CDR3 is TGTGCCAGCAGTTACTTAAACAGGGATTATGGCTACACCTTC. Its translation: CASSYLNRDYGYTF.

The CDR3 loop reads CASSYSPSSTDTQYF. CDR3 DNA: TGTGCCAGCAGTTACTCTCCTAGCAGCACAGATACGCAGTATTTT. The chain is built from TRBV6-5 and TRBJ2-3, with a possible D match to TRBD2 (5 bases). Germline V gene lookup returns CDR1 MNHEY and CDR2 SVGAGI. Trimming left V 0 bases short and J 0 bases short, with 7 bases between. There are 15 residues in the CDR3.

The gene calls are TRBV28 and TRBJ2-1; no reliable D call. The CDR3 runs 13 residues. V lost 1 base and J 5 bases, leaving 6 bases between the germline ends. CDR1 is MDHEN, CDR2 SYDVKM, per germline. This chain's CDR3 is CASSLSADNEQFF. The CDR3 nucleotides read TGTGCCAGCAGTTTATCCGCGGACAATGAGCAGTTCTTC. Based on the CDR3 plus reference TRBV28 and TRBJ2-1, the full variable domain is DVKVTQSSRYLVKRTGEKVFLECVQDMDHENMFWYRQDPGLGLRLIYFSYDVKMKEKGDIPEGYSVSREKKERFSLILESASTNQTSMYLCASSLSADNEQFFGPGTRLTVL.

The CDR3 here is CASSVRPGQETQYF. Here the CDR3 DNA reads TGTGCCAGCAGCGTCCGGCCGGGTCAAGAGACCCAGTACTTC. The chain combines TRBV9 with TRBJ2-5; D call uncertain. V dropped 2 bases and J dropped 2 bases, with 10 bases sitting between them. Germline CDR1 is SGDLS and CDR2 is YYNGEE. The CDR3 sequence is 14 residues long.

This clone has just a few counts. The gene calls are TRBV6-6 and TRBJ2-7; D gene uncertain. With 5 bases removed from V and 3 bases from J, the gap between germline ends came to 5 bases. The CDR3 consists of 11 residues. Germline V gives CDR1 MNHNY, CDR2 SVGAGI (reference sequence). Written as DNA, the CDR3 is TGTGCCAGCAGTCCAAACTACGAGCAGTACTTC. Translating it yields CASSPNYEQYF.

The chain joins TRBV19 to TRBJ1-3; 10 bases agree with TRBD1. CDR1 and CDR2 (germline): LNHDA, SQIVND (reference sequence). The length of the CDR3 is 17 residues. With 6 bases clipped from V and 4 bases from J, the junction kept 12 bases outside the gene matches. DNA of the CDR3: TGTGCCAGTAGCTCCGGAGGGGACAGGGGCCGCGGAAACACCATATATTTT. It encodes CASSSGGDRGRGNTIYF.

This clone has only a few counts. The chain employs TRBV10-3 and TRBJ2-1; D possibly corresponds to TRBD1 (5 bases). Between the trimmed V and J ends, which lost 10 bases and 5 bases, there was a span of 24 bases. The CDR3 sequence is 16 residues long. The germline CDR1 and CDR2 sequences are ENHRY and SYGVKD. Written as DNA, the CDR3 is TGTGCCACCGCCTCTACCGAAGAAGGGGTGCACAATGAGCAGTTCTTC. Translated: CATASTEEGVHNEQFF.

This sequence joins TRBV2 and TRBJ1-1, with D possibly matching TRBD1 (6 bases). V was trimmed by 5 bases and J by 1 base, leaving 14 bases between them. Looked up from germline, CDR1 is SNHLY and CDR2 is FYNNEI. This CDR3 is 15 amino acids long. This CDR3 is CASSSGQGRNTEAFF. As DNA, the CDR3 is TGTGCCAGCAGTTCGGGACAAGGGCGGAACACTGAAGCTTTCTTT.

The rearrangement joins TRBV5-1 to TRBJ2-7, with 8 bases identical to TRBD1. The J segment lost 3 bases and the V segment lost 3 bases, leaving 11 bases of the junction unmatched. The CDR3 loop spans 16 amino acids. Germline V CDR1 and CDR2: SGHRS, YFSETQ. The CDR3 nucleotides read TGCGCCAGCAGCTCCACGGGGACAGGAGACCTCTACGAGCAGTACTTC. It codes for CASSSTGTGDLYEQYF.

This chain connects TRBV5-6 to TRBJ1-1; 11 positions match TRBD1. V dropped 4 bases and J dropped 5; count of bases not matched to a gene: 4. The CDR3 has 14 amino acids. In germline, CDR1 is SGHDT, CDR2 YYEEEE. The CDR3 DNA sequence: TGTGCCAGCAGCGAGGGACAGGGGGATACTGAAGCTTTCTTT. Amino acids: CASSEGQGDTEAFF.

The CDR3 reads CAISARQGGGEQYF. CDR3 bases: TGTGCCATCAGTGCCAGACAGGGGGGTGGCGAGCAGTACTTC. The chain links TRBV10-3 to TRBJ2-7; 9 bases are shared with TRBD1. Germline V gene data show CDR1 as ENHRY and CDR2 as SYGVKD. The trim removed 4 bases at V and 6 bases at J, leaving 7 bases unmatched. The CDR3 consists of 14 residues.

The gene calls are TRBV7-9 and TRBJ2-7; a weak D match, TRBD2 (6 bases). Trimming cost V 4 bases and J 0 bases, with 16 bases left between them. The germline CDR1 and CDR2 sequences are SEHNR and FQNEAQ (reference sequence). The CDR3 sequence is 16 residues long. CDR3 sequence: CASSSGRGGSSYEQYF. The CDR3 nucleotides read TGTGCCAGCAGCTCGGGCCGTGGGGGGAGCTCCTACGAGCAGTACTTC.

This chain connects TRBV5-6 to TRBJ2-1; no clear D gene. V gave up 4 bases and J gave up 3 bases, with 17 bases separating them. The CDR3 loop spans 16 amino acids. The V gene's germline CDR1 is SGHDT and CDR2 YYEEEE. This CDR3 is CASSAHLGTFYNEQFF. The CDR3 DNA reads TGTGCCAGCAGCGCTCATCTGGGCACCTTCTACAATGAGCAGTTCTTC.

The chain has TRBV27 and TRBJ1-2; TRBD1 matches 10 bases. Germline V gene sequence: CDR1 MNHEY, CDR2 SMNVEV (reference sequence). The CDR3 has 15 residues. V was pared by 5 bases and J by 8 bases, with 11 bases of the junction left unmatched. CDR3 residues: CASSPPLRTGGGYTF. In nucleotides, the CDR3 is TGTGCCAGCAGTCCGCCCCTTAGGACAGGGGGAGGCTACACCTTC.

The chain has TRBV6-4 and TRBJ2-1; D may be TRBD2 (5 bases). CDR3 size: 14 residues. The ends were cut back, 7 bases at V and 0 bases at J, with 10 bases in the middle. Germline CDR1 reads MRHNA; CDR2 reads SNTAGT. The CDR3 bases are TGTGCCAGCAAGAGGGTCCCCTCCTACAATGAGCAGTTCTTC. It codes for CASKRVPSYNEQFF.

This clone was seen just once. The V and J genes are TRBV5-8 and TRBJ2-7; TRBD1 matches 7 bases. The J segment lost 2 bases and the V segment lost 4 bases, leaving 12 bases of the junction unmatched. The germline CDR1 and CDR2 sequences are SGHTS and YDEGEE. This CDR3 region has 16 residues. The CDR3 loop is CASSEPPDRSAYEQYF. Here the CDR3 DNA reads TGTGCCAGCAGCGAACCCCCGGACAGGAGTGCCTACGAGCAGTACTTC.

The V call is TRBV27, the J call TRBJ2-1; the D gene is possibly TRBD2 (7 bases). The V and J ends lost 7 bases and 12 bases respectively, with 10 bases between them. Germline V lookup: CDR1 MNHEY, CDR2 SMNVEV (reference sequence). The CDR3 runs to 10 residues. The CDR3 is CASKRGGQFF. For the CDR3, the DNA is TGTGCCAGCAAAAGGGGGGGGCAGTTCTTC.

The CDR3 DNA follows: TGTGCCAGCAGTGAAGCACAGGGGGCGACCCCGTGGGAGCTGTTTTTT. Its protein product is CASSEAQGATPWELFF. V and J are TRBV6-1 and TRBJ2-2; TRBD1 aligns across 9 bases. The V gene's germline CDR1 is MNHNS and CDR2 SASEGT. Unmatched junction bases numbered 8, after V lost 0 bases and J lost 9 bases. This CDR3 comprises 16 residues.